This TCR beta chain was observed in a study of technical replicates of blood from a few donors. Profiling relied on immunoSEQ multiplex PCR, and the TCRdb table lists in-frame clones only, not all of them. The table has some 12,000 clones, 65% to 85% seen once. The sample was PBMCs. The TCR was taken from a human donor in good health.

The DNA for the CDR3 is TGTGCCAGCAGCGCGAAGCGGGACTTCTCCTACGAGCAGTACTTC. It codes for CASSAKRDFSYEQYF. The chain carries TRBV7-8 and TRBJ2-7, with 7 bases identical to TRBD2. Per the germline V gene, CDR1 is SGHVS and CDR2 is FQNEAQ. CDR3 length: 15 residues. V shed 5 bases and J 0 bases; nucleotides not matched to a gene: 7. Based on the CDR3 plus reference TRBV7-8 and TRBJ2-7, the full variable domain is GAGVSQSPRYKVAKRGQDVALRCDPISGHVSLFWYQQALGQGPEFLTYFQNEAQLDKSGLPSDRFFAERPEGSVSTLKIQRTQQEDSAVYLCASSAKRDFSYEQYFGPGTRLTVT.